This section outlines one T cell receptor (beta chain) sequence together with its context. Its antigen remains unknown. CDR3 size: 14 residues. Trimming took 4 bases from V and 0 from J, leaving 8 bases between them. Germline lookup yields CDR1 SGHDT and CDR2 YYEEEE. This specimen belongs to a study of CD8 T cells in ankylosing spondylitis. One entry per CDR3 protein results from TCRdb running MiXCR on the 5' RACE reads. The table includes some 800,000 distinct CDR3 sequences, 10% to 15% detected once. Study outcomes and limitations: Reports say disease-linked clones showed up significantly more in matched ankylosing spondylitis synovial fluid. Ankylosing spondylitis blood seemed to carry a telltale TCR beta motif made of several highly homologous variants.

The chain carries TRBV5-6 and TRBJ1-3; D unclear. The sequenced sample consisted of blood, either unsorted or a sorted T cell fraction (not recorded which). This TCR came from a male donor with ankylosing spondylitis. CDR3 bases: TGTGCCAGCAGCAACGGTTACTCTGGAAACACCATATATTTT. It specifies CASSNGYSGNTIYF.